The rows below give T cell receptor beta chains drawn from one sample of a study of cytomegalovirus exposure and HLA in healthy donors. Assay: immunoSEQ multiplex PCR; the TCRdb copy retains only in-frame clones and omits some. The data hold roughly 200,000 clones, with just over 75% observed a single time. The specimen was PBMCs. These receptors all come from a woman aged 55-69 years in good health and CMV-seropositive. Each CDR3 is given with its conserved first and last residue. A D gene is named only where the DNA matches it firmly. Expanded clones are given a class, and other clones once, few, many or no size at all.

j_call,d_call,clone_size,v_call,cdr3_nt,cdr3_aa
TRBJ1-1,NA,NA,TRBV11-2,TGTGCCAGCAGCTTAGATGTAGGGGGAAACACTGAAGCTTTCTTT,CASSLDVGGNTEAFF
TRBJ2-5,NA,NA,TRBV9,TGTGCCAGCAGCCGGGACATCAACCAAGAGACCCAGTACTTC,CASSRDINQETQYF
TRBJ1-2,NA,once,TRBV5-1,TGCGCCAGCAGCCGTACAGCTAACTATGGCTACACCTTC,CASSRTANYGYTF
TRBJ2-1,TRBD2,NA,TRBV15,TGTGCCACCAGCAGAGTAAGCGGGGCTAGCGGGGTTTACTATGAGCAGTTCTTC,CATSRVSGASGVYYEQFF
TRBJ1-1,NA,NA,TRBV6-5,TGTGCCAGCAGTTACACCCGACAGGCAGCTTTCTTT,CASSYTRQAAFF
TRBJ2-3,NA,NA,TRBV6-5,TGTGCCAGCAGTTACTCGGGAGGGGGAGGGCATACGCAGTATTTT,CASSYSGGGGHTQYF
TRBJ2-7,NA,NA,TRBV30,TGTGCCTGGAGTGTACGGTCCTACGAGCAGTACTTC,CAWSVRSYEQYF
TRBJ2-1,NA,NA,TRBV7-2,TGTGCCAGCAGCTTTCCCTTTCCGAGCAATGAGCAGTTCTTC,CASSFPFPSNEQFF
TRBJ2-1,TRBD2,NA,TRBV9,TGTGCCAGCAGCGCCATCCTAGCGGGAGCTGTCAATGAGCAGTTCTTC,CASSAILAGAVNEQFF
TRBJ2-7,TRBD1,NA,TRBV2,TGTGCCAGCAGTGGGGACAGGGGCCACGAGCAGTACTTC,CASSGDRGHEQYF
TRBJ2-5,TRBD2,NA,TRBV30,TGTGCCTGGCATCTAAAGCGGGGGGAGACCCAGTACTTC,CAWHLKRGETQYF
TRBJ2-7,TRBD1,NA,TRBV28,TGTGCCAGCAGTTTACCGGGACAGGGATCAGGGGAGCAGTACTTC,CASSLPGQGSGEQYF
TRBJ2-7,NA,NA,TRBV19,TGTGCCAGTAGTATAGCGCCGGAGGCTTCCTACGAGCAGTACTTC,CASSIAPEASYEQYF